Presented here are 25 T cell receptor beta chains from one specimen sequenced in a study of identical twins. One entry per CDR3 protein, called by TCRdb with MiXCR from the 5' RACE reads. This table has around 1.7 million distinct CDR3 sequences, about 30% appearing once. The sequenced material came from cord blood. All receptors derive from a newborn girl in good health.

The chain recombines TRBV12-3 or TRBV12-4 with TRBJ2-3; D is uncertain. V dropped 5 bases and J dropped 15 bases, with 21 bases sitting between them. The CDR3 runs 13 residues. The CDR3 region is CASSVMRADVEYF. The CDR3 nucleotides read TGTGCCAGCAGTGTTATGAGAGCAGATGTGGAATATTTT.

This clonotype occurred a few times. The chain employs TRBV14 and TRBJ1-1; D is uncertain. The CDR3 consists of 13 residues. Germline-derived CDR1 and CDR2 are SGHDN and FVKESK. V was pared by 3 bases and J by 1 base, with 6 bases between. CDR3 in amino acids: CASSQYRNTEAFF. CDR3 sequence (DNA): TGTGCCAGCAGCCAGTACAGGAACACTGAAGCTTTCTTT.

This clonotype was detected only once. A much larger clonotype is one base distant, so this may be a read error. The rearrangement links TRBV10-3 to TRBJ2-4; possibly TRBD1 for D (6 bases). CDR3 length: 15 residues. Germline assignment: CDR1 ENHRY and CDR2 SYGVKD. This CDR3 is CAVSDTGLAKNIQYF. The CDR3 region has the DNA TGTGCCGTCAGTGACACAGGGTTAGCCAAAAACATTCAGTACTTC.

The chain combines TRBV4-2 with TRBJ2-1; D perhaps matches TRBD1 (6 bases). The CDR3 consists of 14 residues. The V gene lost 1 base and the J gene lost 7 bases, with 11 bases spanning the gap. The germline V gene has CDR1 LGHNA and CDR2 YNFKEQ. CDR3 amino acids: CASSQGTAPNEQFF. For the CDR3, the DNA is TGTGCCAGCAGCCAAGGGACAGCCCCAAATGAGCAGTTCTTC.

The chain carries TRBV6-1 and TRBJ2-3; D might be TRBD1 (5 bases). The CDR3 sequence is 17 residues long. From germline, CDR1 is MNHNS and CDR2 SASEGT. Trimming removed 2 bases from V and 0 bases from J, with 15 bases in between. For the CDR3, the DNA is TGTGCCAGCAGTGAATCCCCGACAGCCACTAGCACAGATACGCAGTATTTT. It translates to CASSESPTATSTDTQYF.

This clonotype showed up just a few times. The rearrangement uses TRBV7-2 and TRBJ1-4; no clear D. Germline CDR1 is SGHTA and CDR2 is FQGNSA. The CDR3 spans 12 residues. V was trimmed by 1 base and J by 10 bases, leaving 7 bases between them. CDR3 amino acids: CASSLGPTKLFF. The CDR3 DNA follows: TGTGCCAGCAGCTTAGGACCTACAAAACTGTTTTTT.

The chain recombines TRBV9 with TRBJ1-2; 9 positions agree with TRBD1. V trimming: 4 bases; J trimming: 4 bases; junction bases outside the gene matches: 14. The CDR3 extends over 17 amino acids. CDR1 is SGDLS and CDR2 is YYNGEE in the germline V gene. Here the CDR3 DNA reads TGTGCCAGCAGCCAGTCGCGTGACAGGGGGAGTTTCTATGGCTACACCTTC. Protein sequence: CASSQSRDRGSFYGYTF.

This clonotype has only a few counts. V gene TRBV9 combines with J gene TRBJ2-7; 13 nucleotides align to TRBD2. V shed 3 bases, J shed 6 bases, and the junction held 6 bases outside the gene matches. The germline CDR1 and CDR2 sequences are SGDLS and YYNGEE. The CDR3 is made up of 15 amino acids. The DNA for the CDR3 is TGTGCCAGCAGCGCAACTAGCGGGAGGGCCACCGAGCAGTACTTC. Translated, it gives CASSATSGRATEQYF.

CDR3 bases: TGTGCCAGCAGCCGCGCATTGCCTCCAGAGACCCAGTTCTTC. Translated, it gives CASSRALPPETQFF. The chain combines TRBV3-1 with TRBJ2-5; no reliable D call. The J call could be wrong; TRBJ2-1 is a better fit for the DNA end. Per germline, CDR1 LGHDT and CDR2 YNNKEL (reference sequence). The CDR3 length is 14 residues.

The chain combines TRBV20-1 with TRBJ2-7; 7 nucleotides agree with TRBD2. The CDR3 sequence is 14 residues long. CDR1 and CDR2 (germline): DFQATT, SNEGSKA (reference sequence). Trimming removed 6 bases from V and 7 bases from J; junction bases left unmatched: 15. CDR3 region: CSAPREAAYNEQYF. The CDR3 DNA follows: TGCAGTGCCCCTCGGGAGGCCGCCTACAATGAGCAGTACTTC.

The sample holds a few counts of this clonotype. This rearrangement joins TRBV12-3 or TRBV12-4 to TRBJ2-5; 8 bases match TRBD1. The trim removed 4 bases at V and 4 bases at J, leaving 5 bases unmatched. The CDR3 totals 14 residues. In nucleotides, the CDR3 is TGTGCCAGCAGTTGGACAGGGCCAGGAGAGACCCAGTACTTC. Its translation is CASSWTGPGETQYF.

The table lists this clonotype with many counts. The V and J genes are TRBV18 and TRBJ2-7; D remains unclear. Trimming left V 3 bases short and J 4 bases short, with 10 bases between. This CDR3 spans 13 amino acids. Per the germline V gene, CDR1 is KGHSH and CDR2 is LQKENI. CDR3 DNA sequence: TGTGCCAGCTCACCGTCATGGGGTTACGAGCAGTACTTC. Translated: CASSPSWGYEQYF.

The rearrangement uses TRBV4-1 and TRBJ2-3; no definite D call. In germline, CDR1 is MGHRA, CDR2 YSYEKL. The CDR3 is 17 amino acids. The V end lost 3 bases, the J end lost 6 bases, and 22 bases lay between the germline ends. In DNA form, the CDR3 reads TGCGCCAGCAGCCAGGGCGTCCAGTCGGCAATCCTCGATACGCAGTATTTT. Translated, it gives CASSQGVQSAILDTQYF.

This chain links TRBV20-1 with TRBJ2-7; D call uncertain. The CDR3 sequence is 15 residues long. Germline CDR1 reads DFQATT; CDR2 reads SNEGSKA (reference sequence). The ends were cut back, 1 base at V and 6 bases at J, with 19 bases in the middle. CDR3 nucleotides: TGCAGTGCTAGAGGCCCCGAGGTAGTCTCATCCGAGCAGTACTTC. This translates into CSARGPEVVSSEQYF.

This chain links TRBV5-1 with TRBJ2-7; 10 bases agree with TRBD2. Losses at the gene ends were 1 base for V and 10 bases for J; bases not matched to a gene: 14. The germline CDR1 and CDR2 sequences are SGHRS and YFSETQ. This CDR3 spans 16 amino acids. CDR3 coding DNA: TGCGCCAGCAGCTTGCCTAGCGGGGGAGTCCAAGAGGCCCAGTACTTC. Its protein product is CASSLPSGGVQEAQYF. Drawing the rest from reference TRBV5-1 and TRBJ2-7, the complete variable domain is KAGVTQTPRYLIKTRGQQVTLSCSPISGHRSVSWYQQTPGQGLQFLFEYFSETQRNKGNFPGRFSGRQFSNSRSEMNVSTLELGDSALYLCASSLPSGGVQEAQYFGPGTRLTVT.

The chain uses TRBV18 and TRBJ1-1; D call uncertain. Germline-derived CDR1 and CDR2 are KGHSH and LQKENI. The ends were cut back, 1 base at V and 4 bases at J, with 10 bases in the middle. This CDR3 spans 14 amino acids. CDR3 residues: CASSPRERITEAFF. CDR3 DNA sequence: TGTGCCAGCTCACCACGGGAGCGGATCACTGAAGCTTTCTTT.

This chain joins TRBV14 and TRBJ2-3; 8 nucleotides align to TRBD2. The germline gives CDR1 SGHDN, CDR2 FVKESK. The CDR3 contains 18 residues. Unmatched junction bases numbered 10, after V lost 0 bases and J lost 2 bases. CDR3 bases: TGTGCCAGCAGCCAAGACAAGGGCCGGGAGGGCATCACAGATACGCAGTATTTT. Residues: CASSQDKGREGITDTQYF.

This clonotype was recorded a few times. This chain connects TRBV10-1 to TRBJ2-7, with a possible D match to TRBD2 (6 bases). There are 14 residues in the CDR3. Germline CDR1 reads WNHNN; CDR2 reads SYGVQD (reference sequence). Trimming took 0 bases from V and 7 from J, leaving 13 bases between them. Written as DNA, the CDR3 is TGCGCCAGCAGTGAGTCGCGGGGACCTACGGAGCAGTACTTC. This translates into CASSESRGPTEQYF.

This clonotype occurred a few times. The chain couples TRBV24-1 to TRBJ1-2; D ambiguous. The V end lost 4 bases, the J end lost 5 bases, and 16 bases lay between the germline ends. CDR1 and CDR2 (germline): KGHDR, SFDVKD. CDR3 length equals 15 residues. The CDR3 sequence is CATSDRGAGGYGYTF. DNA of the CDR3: TGTGCCACCAGTGACCGAGGCGCAGGCGGATATGGCTACACCTTC.

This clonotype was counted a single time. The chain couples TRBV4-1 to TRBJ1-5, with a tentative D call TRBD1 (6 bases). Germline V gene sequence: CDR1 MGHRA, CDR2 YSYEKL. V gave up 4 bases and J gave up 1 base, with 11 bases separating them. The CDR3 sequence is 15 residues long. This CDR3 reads CASSRTVGSNQPQHF. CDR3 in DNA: TGCGCCAGCAGCCGGACAGTTGGGAGCAATCAGCCCCAGCATTTT.

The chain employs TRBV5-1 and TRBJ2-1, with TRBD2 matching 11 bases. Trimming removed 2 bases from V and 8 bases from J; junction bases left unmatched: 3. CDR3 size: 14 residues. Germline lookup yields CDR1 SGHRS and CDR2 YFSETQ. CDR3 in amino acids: CASSFSGGADEQFF. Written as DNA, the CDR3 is TGCGCCAGCAGCTTTAGCGGGGGGGCCGATGAGCAGTTCTTC.

The CDR3 DNA is TGTGCCAGCAGGTGGGGTGGGAACAGGGGGCCCTGCTATAGCAATCAGCCCCAGCATTTT. It is translated as CASRWGGNRGPCYSNQPQHF. The rearrangement joins TRBV6-1 to TRBJ1-5, with TRBD1 identical over 9 bases. CDR1 is MNHNS and CDR2 is SASEGT in the germline V gene. CDR3 size: 20 residues. The V segment lost 6 bases and the J segment 0 bases; nucleotides outside the gene matches: 18.

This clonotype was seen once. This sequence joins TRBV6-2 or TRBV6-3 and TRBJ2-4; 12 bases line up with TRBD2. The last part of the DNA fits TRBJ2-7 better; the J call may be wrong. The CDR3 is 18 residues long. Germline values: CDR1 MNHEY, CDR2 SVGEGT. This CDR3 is CASSLTSGGTSFTYEQYF. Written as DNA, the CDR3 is TGTGCCAGCAGTTTGACTAGCGGGGGAACCTCCTTTACCTACGAGCAGTACTTC.

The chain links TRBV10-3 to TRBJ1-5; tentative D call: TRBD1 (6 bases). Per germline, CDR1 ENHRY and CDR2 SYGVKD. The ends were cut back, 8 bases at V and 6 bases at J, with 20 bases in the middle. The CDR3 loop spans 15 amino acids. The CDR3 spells CAISEGGRLGQPQHF. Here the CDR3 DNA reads TGTGCCATCTCGGAGGGGGGGCGCTTAGGTCAGCCCCAGCATTTT.

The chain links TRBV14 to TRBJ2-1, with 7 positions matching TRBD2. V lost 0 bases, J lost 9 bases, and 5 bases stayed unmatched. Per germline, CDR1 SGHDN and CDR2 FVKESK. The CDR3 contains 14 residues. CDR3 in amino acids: CASSQEGLGAEQFF. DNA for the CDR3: TGTGCCAGCAGCCAAGAAGGACTAGGGGCTGAGCAGTTCTTC.